This TCR beta chain was sequenced during a study of blood T cell repertoires in COVID-19. Study at large: Both acute and convalescent COVID-19 samples were obtained from the United States, Italy and Spain. PBMCs, B-cell-depleted T cells, or T cells were the source of the cDNA or gDNA that made up the material.

The V gene lost 3 bases and the J gene lost 7 bases, with 15 bases spanning the gap. The CDR3 is made up of 14 amino acids. Looked up from germline, CDR1 is GTSNPN and CDR2 is SVGIG (reference sequence). The table came from immunoSEQ multiplex PCR; TCRdb's copy has only in-frame clones and leaves some out. The profile shows approximately 120,000 clones, 86% of them singletons. This TCR was sampled from a human donor in a cohort sampled during active COVID-19. V gene TRBV30 combines with J gene TRBJ1-4; possible D gene TRBD1, 5 bases. Sequenced material: peripheral blood. CDR3 sequence: CAWRVTGRGEKLFF. The CDR3 nucleotides are TGTGCCTGGAGGGTTACAGGACGCGGTGAAAAACTGTTTTTT. Based on the CDR3 plus reference TRBV30 and TRBJ1-4, the full variable domain is SQTIHQWPATLVQPVGSPLSLECTVEGTSNPNLYWYRQAAGRGLQLLFYSVGIGQISSEVPQNLSASRPQDRQFILSSKKLLLSDSGFYLCAWRVTGRGEKLFFGSGTQLSVL.